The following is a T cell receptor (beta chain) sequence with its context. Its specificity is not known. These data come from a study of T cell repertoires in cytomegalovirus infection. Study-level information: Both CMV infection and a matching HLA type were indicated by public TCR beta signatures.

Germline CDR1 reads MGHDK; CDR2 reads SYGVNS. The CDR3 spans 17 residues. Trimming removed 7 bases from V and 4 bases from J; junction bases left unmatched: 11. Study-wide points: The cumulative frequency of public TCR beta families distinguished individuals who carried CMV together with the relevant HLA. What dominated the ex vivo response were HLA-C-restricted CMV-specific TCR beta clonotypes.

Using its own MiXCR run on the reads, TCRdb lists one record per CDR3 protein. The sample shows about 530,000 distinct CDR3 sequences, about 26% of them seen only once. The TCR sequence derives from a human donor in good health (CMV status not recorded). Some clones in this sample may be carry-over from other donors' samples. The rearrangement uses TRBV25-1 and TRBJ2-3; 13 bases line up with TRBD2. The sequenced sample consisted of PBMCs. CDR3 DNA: TGTGCCAGCAATCAGGGAGAGGGACTAGCGGGGCCAGATACGCAGTATTTT. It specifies CASNQGEGLAGPDTQYF.